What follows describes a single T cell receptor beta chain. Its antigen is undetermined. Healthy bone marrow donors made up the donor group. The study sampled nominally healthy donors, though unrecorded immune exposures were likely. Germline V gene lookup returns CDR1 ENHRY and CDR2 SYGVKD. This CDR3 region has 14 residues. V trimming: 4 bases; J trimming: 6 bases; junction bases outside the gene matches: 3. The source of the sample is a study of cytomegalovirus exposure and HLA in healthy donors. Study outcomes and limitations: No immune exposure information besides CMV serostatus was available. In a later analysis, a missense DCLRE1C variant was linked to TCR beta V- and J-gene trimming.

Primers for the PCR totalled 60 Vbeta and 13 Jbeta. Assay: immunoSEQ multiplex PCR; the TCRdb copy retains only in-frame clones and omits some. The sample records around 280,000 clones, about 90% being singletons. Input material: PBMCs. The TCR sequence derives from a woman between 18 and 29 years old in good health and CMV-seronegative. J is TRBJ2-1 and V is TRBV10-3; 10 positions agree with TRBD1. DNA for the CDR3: TGTGCCATCAGTGGACAGGGGGCGGCCAATGAGCAGTTCTTC. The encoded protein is CAISGQGAANEQFF.